This T cell receptor (beta chain) was sequenced for a study of OX40 agonist ivuxolimab in advanced cancers. Only in-frame clones appear in the TCRdb table, and some are missing; sequencing was by immunoSEQ multiplex PCR. The sample consists of roughly 86,000 clones, around nine tenths of them appearing once. V was pared by 2 bases and J by 3 bases, with 1 base of the junction left unmatched. In germline, CDR1 is SGDLS, CDR2 YYNGEE. The CDR3 totals 15 residues. The chain recombines TRBV9 with TRBJ2-2, with 10 bases lining up with TRBD2. The sequences come from CD4+ or CD8+ T cells sorted from blood, collected in a trial of the OX40 agonist ivuxolimab. The receptor comes from an adult with an advanced solid tumor such as melanoma, head and neck, liver or kidney cancer. This chain's CDR3 is CASSVTSGYTGELFF. In DNA, the CDR3 is TGTGCCAGCAGCGTGACTAGCGGGTACACCGGGGAGCTGTTTTTT.